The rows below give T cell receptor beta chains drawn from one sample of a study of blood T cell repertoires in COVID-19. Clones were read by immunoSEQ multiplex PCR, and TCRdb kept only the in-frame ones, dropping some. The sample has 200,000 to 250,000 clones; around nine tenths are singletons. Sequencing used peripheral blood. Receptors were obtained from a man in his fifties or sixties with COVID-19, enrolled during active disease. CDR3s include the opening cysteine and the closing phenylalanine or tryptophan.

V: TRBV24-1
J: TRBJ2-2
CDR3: CATGLNGGANTGELFF

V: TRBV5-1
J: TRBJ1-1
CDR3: CASSSTGQDTEAFF

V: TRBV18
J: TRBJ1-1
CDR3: CASSPIRDREAFF

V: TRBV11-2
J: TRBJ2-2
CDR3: CASSPGDWRTNTGELFF

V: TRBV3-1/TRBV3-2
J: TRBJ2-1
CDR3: CASSPPPLAGPSSYNEQFF

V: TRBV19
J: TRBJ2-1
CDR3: CASSGTSGRVDNEQFF

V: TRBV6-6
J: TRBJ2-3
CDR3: CASSHLEDTQYF

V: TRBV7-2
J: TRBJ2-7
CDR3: CASSFSLRDTRYEQYF

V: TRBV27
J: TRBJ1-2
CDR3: CASSLEAGGLNYGYTF

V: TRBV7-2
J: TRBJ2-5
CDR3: CASSLNAGGETQYF

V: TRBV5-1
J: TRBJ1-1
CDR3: CASSSITTPPTEAFF

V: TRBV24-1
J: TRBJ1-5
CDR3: CAIQGSGNQPQHF

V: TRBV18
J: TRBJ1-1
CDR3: CASSPGVGEAFF

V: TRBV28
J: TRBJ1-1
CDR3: CASRSQGRDLTEAFF

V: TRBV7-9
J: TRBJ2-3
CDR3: CASSQTGTEQYF

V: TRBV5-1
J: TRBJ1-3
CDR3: CASSLDSGGNTIYF

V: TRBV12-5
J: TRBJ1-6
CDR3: CASGPSGGGNSPLHF

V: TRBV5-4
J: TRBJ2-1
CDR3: CASSLRPAGVVNEQFF

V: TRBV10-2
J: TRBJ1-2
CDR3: CASSPGTGGGYTF

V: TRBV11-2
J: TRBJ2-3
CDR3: CASSLGLARTDTQYF

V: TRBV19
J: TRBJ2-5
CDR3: CASSIDRVRQETQYF

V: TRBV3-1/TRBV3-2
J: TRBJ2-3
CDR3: CASSQISGRARYTQYF

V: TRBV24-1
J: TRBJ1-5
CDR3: CATSAQGLYQPQHF

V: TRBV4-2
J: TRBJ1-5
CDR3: CASSQVSVPGQGTQPQHF

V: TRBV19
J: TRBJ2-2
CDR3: CASSIGQGAHGELFF

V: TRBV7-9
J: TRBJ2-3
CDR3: CASSFGTSTDTQYF

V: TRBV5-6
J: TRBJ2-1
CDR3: CASSLQWGHEQFF

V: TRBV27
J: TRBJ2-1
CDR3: CASRVGTGVYNEQFF

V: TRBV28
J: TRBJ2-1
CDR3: CASSKDDRNNEQFF

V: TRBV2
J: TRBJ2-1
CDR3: CASSPGQGPGEQFF

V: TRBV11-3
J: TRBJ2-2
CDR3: CASSTRQGARGTGELFF

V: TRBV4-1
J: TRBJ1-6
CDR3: CASSQESRIGTGHSPLHF

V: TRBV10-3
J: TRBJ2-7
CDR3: CAISDRAYEQYF

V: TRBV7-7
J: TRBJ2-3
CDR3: CASSSRITDTQYF

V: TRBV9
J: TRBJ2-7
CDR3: CASSPSMTAGVYEQYF

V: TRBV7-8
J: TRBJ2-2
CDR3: CASSRQRTNTGELFF

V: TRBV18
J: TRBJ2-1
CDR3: CASSPDSQNEQFF